This T cell receptor beta chain appears in the sequencing data of a study of cytomegalovirus exposure and HLA in healthy donors. On the study more broadly: A previous analysis identified fewer than 130 million unique TCR beta sequences derived from around 200 million T cells.

CDR1 and CDR2 (germline): SNHLY, FYNNEI. Deletions cut 3 bases from V and 9 bases from J, with 12 bases between. The CDR3 is 13 residues long. The PCR used 60 Vbeta and 13 Jbeta primers. TCRdb keeps only in-frame clones here, not all; method: immunoSEQ multiplex PCR. The repertoire holds approximately 150,000 clones, around 80% seen once, with 2.5% to 3% in the top ten. The rearrangement uses TRBV2 and TRBJ2-1; no reliable D call. Source material: PBMCs. This TCR came from a female donor in good health and CMV-seronegative. For the CDR3, the DNA is TGTGCCAGCAGTGAGGTTTGGGCAGGTGAGCAGTTCTTC. Encoded protein: CASSEVWAGEQFF.